The sequence of this T cell receptor beta chain was determined in a study of cytomegalovirus exposure and HLA in healthy donors. Overall study results and limits: Reportedly, diagnosis of cytomegalovirus status by the classifier showed high specificity and sensitivity. Approximately 17,000 TCR beta sequences were associated with HLA alleles at 0.05 false discovery rate in a later analysis.

A multiplex PCR was run with 60 Vbeta primers and 13 Jbeta primers. This table comes from immunoSEQ multiplex PCR, and its TCRdb copy is limited to in-frame clones, with some not included. The sample has 120,000 to 150,000 clones; 75% to 80% are singletons. Donors likely had unrecorded immune exposures despite being nominally healthy when sampled. Concerning this clone itself: Antigen unknown.

J lost 7 bases, V lost 4 bases, and 12 bases had no gene match. The CDR3 totals 17 residues. The V gene's germline CDR1 is SEHNR and CDR2 FQNEAQ (reference sequence). The specimen sequenced was PBMCs. The V gene is TRBV7-9, the J gene TRBJ2-1, with 11 nucleotides matching TRBD2. The receptor was derived from a man aged 35 to 55 in good health and CMV-seropositive. The CDR3 here is CASSWGLLAGVGNEQFF. The CDR3 bases are TGTGCCAGCAGCTGGGGGTTACTAGCGGGAGTAGGAAATGAGCAGTTCTTC.